One T cell receptor beta chain is described in this entry. Its cognate antigen is unknown. The sample comes from a study of T cell repertoires in cytomegalovirus infection. Looking at the study overall: Well-studied HLA-B-restricted epitopes and recently identified HLA-C-restricted epitopes of CMV were both used in the study. A matching HLA type, together with CMV infection, was signaled by public TCR beta signatures.

Study outcomes and limitations: Totalled public TCR beta family frequency picked out people who carried CMV plus the relevant HLA. Ex vivo responses were dominated by HLA-C-restricted CMV-specific TCR beta clonotypes.

TCRdb recomputed calls from the reads with MiXCR, one row per CDR3 protein. The sample yields about 220,000 distinct CDR3 sequences, about 40% seen once. The TCR comes from a human donor in good health (CMV status not recorded). Some clones in this sample may be carry-over from other donors' samples. This material consisted of CD8+ T cells from cultured PBMCs, taken from culture after CMV antigen stimulation.

CDR3 residues: CASSLGVGGPDTQYF. In DNA form, the CDR3 reads TGTGCCAGCAGCTTAGGGGTGGGGGGCCCAGATACGCAGTATTTT. The chain links TRBV7-2 to TRBJ2-3; tentatively, D is TRBD1 or TRBD2 (6 bases each). The CDR3 loop spans 15 amino acids. The germline V gene encodes CDR1 SGHTA and CDR2 FQGNSA. The V end lost 1 base, the J end lost 4 bases, and 12 bases lay between the germline ends.